This entry describes one TCR beta chain. Its matching antigen is unknown. Since no conserved phenylalanine or tryptophan closes the CDR3, a read error is the likely cause. No DNA is shown, since the ends of the CDR3 on it are uncertain; the CDR3 is the one TCRdb lists. RNA transcripts were the template, and TCR beta CDR3 regions were amplified from them. The first-round RT-PCR employed HTBI primers together with the Qiagen OneStep RT-PCR kit. A multiplex PCR was then performed as the second round. A single record per CDR3 protein comes from TCRdb applying MiXCR to the multiplex PCR reads. The table includes hundreds of thousands of distinct CDR3 sequences, about 38% detected once. This sample is part of a study of Graves' ophthalmopathy and Graves' hyperthyroidism. As for the study in general: Peripheral blood sampling preceded any treatment and occurred at initial diagnosis. Study-wide findings and caveats: Clonotypes were expanded in thyroid at above 0.001 frequency, and most also appeared in blood. A model of 13 signatures distinguished ophthalmopathy from stable hyperthyroidism at approximately 88% sensitivity and 81.08% specificity.

Out of around 10 ml of fresh peripheral blood, PBMCs were obtained. The receptor was isolated from an adult man with Graves' ophthalmopathy. The sequencing sample was made of peripheral blood.

The chain's CDR3 is CASSVSGA. V and J are TRBV9 and TRBJ1-6; TRBD1, the D gene given by the table, was not confirmed from the DNA. Germline V gene lookup returns CDR1 SGDLS and CDR2 YYNGEE. 8 amino acids form the CDR3, both terminal residues included.